This TCR beta chain was recovered during a study of CD8+ T cells in alopecia areata. As the sequencing template, cDNA was produced by extracting RNA and reverse transcribing it. The repertoire was sequenced with immunoSEQ multiplex PCR; TCRdb's copy has only in-frame clones and lacks some. This sample has about 98,000 clones, with roughly 42% found just once. This clone was detected a few times. Trimming pared 2 bases from V and 3 bases from J, leaving 0 bases between. CDR3 length: 11 amino acids. The germline gives CDR1 SGHDT, CDR2 YYEEEE. Lesional scalp tissue (obtained by punch biopsy) and peripheral blood were collected from alopecia areata patients.

The chain links TRBV5-6 to TRBJ2-1, with D hard to call. The sequence was obtained from a human donor with alopecia areata. The sequenced sample consisted of CD4+ T cells sorted from blood. This chain's CDR3 is CASSFYNEQFF. CDR3 sequence (DNA): TGTGCCAGCAGCTTCTACAATGAGCAGTTCTTC. Full variable domain (remainder filled in from reference TRBV5-6 and TRBJ2-1): DAGVTQSPTHLIKTRGQQVTLRCSPKSGHDTVSWYQQALGQGPQFIFQYYEEEERQRGNFPDRFSGHQFPNYSSELNVNALLLGDSALYLCASSFYNEQFFGPGTRLTVL.